The 30 T cell receptor beta chains presented below share a single source sample, sequenced in a study of shared clonotypes between healthy human individuals. Using immunoSEQ multiplex PCR, the repertoire was profiled, and TCRdb retains in-frame clones only, with some absent. The table records around 2.1 million clones, 93% of them present only once. Positive CCR7 selection of CD45RO-negative cells yielded the naive CD8 cells, and terminally differentiated effector memory CD45RA+ cells were excluded. The sample taken for sequencing was naive CD8+ T cells from PBMCs. These receptors originate from a man aged 18-30 years in good health. Some clones in this sample may be carry-over from other donors' samples.

J is TRBJ2-7 and V is TRBV30, with TRBD1 matching over 10 bases. The CDR3 sequence is 13 residues long. Per germline, CDR1 GTSNPN and CDR2 SVGIG (reference sequence). Trimming at V came to 3 bases and at J to 6 bases, leaving 5 bases not matched to a gene. Here the CDR3 DNA reads TGTGCCTGGAGGGGACAGGGGTTAGGCGAGCAGTACTTC. It yields the protein CAWRGQGLGEQYF.

The chain employs TRBV7-8 and TRBJ1-4; maybe TRBD1 (5 bases). Germline V CDR1 and CDR2: SGHVS, FQNEAQ. V was trimmed by 1 base and J by 2 bases, leaving 20 bases between them. The CDR3 has 19 amino acids. The CDR3 spells CASSLVVGEDSGTNEKLFF. CDR3 nucleotides: TGTGCCAGCAGCTTAGTTGTAGGGGAAGATTCGGGCACTAATGAAAAACTGTTTTTT.

As for this clone: This specimen includes other DNA sequences encoding the same CDR3. The rearrangement links TRBV4-2 to TRBJ2-7; D remains unclear. V lost 0 bases and J 1 base, leaving 7 bases between the germline ends. This CDR3 comprises 14 residues. Per the germline V gene, CDR1 is LGHNA and CDR2 is YNFKEQ. The chain's CDR3 is CASSQDRGSYEQYF. Written as DNA, the CDR3 is TGTGCCAGCAGCCAAGACCGCGGATCCTACGAGCAGTACTTC.

This chain connects TRBV27 to TRBJ1-4, with TRBD1 matching over 8 bases. CDR3 length: 14 residues. After removal of 3 bases from V and 6 bases from J, the junction contained 3 bases not matched to a gene. Germline assignment: CDR1 MNHEY and CDR2 SMNVEV (reference sequence). The DNA for the CDR3 is TGTGCCAGCAGTTTGTGGACAGGGCATGAAAAACTGTTTTTT. Its translation is CASSLWTGHEKLFF. The complete variable domain, with remaining parts taken from reference TRBV27 and TRBJ1-4, reads EAQVTQNPRYLITVTGKKLTVTCSQNMNHEYMSWYRQDPGLGLRQIYYSMNVEVTDKGDVPEGYKVSRKEKRNFPLILESPSPNQTSLYFCASSLWTGHEKLFFGSGTQLSVL.

In its sample, this clone was seen once. The genes are TRBV15 and TRBJ2-7; TRBD2 agrees at 14 bases. V lost 5 bases and J lost 4; bases outside the gene matches: 10. CDR3 size: 17 residues. From germline, CDR1 is LNHNV and CDR2 YYDKDF (reference sequence). The CDR3 nucleotides are TGTGCCACCAGCGCCCGAGGGGGACTAGCGGGAGTTTACGAGCAGTACTTC. It codes for CATSARGGLAGVYEQYF. Complete variable domain (other parts from reference TRBV15 and TRBJ2-7): DAMVIQNPRYQVTQFGKPVTLSCSQTLNHNVMYWYQQKSSQAPKLLFHYYDKDFNNEADTPDNFQSRRPNTSFCFLDIRSPGLGDTAMYLCATSARGGLAGVYEQYFGPGTRLTVT.

This chain joins TRBV29-1 and TRBJ2-7; D possibly corresponds to TRBD2 (6 bases). CDR3 length equals 14 residues. CDR1 is SQVTM and CDR2 is ANQGSEA in the germline V gene. Trimming left V 4 bases short and J 4 bases short, with 17 bases between. The CDR3 here is CSVVGWGGNYEQYF. As DNA, the CDR3 is TGCAGCGTTGTGGGTTGGGGAGGTAATTACGAGCAGTACTTC.

The rearrangement links TRBV13 to TRBJ2-7; 11 nucleotides match TRBD2. This CDR3 is built from 15 residues. The ends lost 5 bases at V and 0 bases at J; junction bases unmatched: 3. Germline-derived CDR1 and CDR2 are PRHDT and FYEKMQ (reference sequence). The CDR3 reads CASSPGLADSYEQYF. For the CDR3, the DNA is TGTGCCAGCAGCCCGGGACTAGCGGACTCCTACGAGCAGTACTTC.

This chain links TRBV27 with TRBJ1-1; possible D gene TRBD1, 6 bases. V was clipped by 5 bases and J by 3 bases, with 22 bases between them. This CDR3 region has 17 residues. The germline V gene has CDR1 MNHEY and CDR2 SMNVEV (reference sequence). CDR3 protein: CASSIRTARGVDTEAFF. In DNA form, the CDR3 reads TGTGCCAGCAGTATAAGGACAGCGAGGGGGGTGGACACTGAAGCTTTCTTT.

J is TRBJ2-5 and V is TRBV29-1, with 7 bases aligning to TRBD2. This CDR3 spans 12 amino acids. With V trimmed by 8 bases and J by 1 base, 4 bases remained unmatched. The germline CDR1 and CDR2 sequences are SQVTM and ANQGSEA. The CDR3 here is CSIAGVQETQYF. The DNA of the CDR3 is TGCAGCATCGCGGGGGTCCAAGAGACCCAGTACTTC. The entire variable domain, with the rest obtained from reference TRBV29-1 and TRBJ2-5, is as follows: SAVISQKPSRDICQRGTSLTIQCQVDSQVTMMFWYRQQPGQSLTLIATANQGSEATYESGFVIDKFPISRPNLTFSTLTVSNMSPEDSSIYLCSIAGVQETQYFGPGTRLLVL.

This chain's CDR3 is CASSGPGTTQHF. CDR3 nucleotide sequence: TGTGCCAGCAGCGGGCCGGGCACGACCCAGCATTTT. This chain uses TRBV9 with TRBJ1-5; D ambiguous. Trimming stripped 3 bases from V and 11 bases from J, with 12 bases between. Germline-derived CDR1 and CDR2 are SGDLS and YYNGEE. The CDR3 runs 12 residues.

The chain employs TRBV6-5 and TRBJ1-2, with D maybe TRBD1 (6 bases). The germline gives CDR1 MNHEY, CDR2 SVGAGI. The CDR3 is 15 residues long. Between the trimmed V and J ends, which lost 4 bases and 8 bases, there was a span of 20 bases. CDR3 in amino acids: CASSWFSDLQGGYTF. The CDR3 nucleotides are TGTGCCAGCAGTTGGTTTTCTGACTTACAGGGAGGCTACACCTTC.

The chain joins TRBV30 to TRBJ1-2; possible D gene TRBD1, 5 bases. Trimming removed 3 bases at V and 8 bases at J, with 13 bases between. CDR1 GTSNPN and CDR2 SVGIG come from the germline V gene (reference sequence). The CDR3 consists of 12 residues. The CDR3 nucleotides are TGTGCCTGGAGCAGCGGGGGGATCGGCTACACCTTC. Its protein product is CAWSSGGIGYTF.

The chain carries TRBV19 and TRBJ2-7, with 7 bases lining up with TRBD1. V lost 5 bases and J lost 5; bases outside the gene matches: 3. Germline lookup yields CDR1 LNHDA and CDR2 SQIVND (reference sequence). CDR3 length: 12 residues. The CDR3 reads CASSDRVNEQYF. In DNA form, the CDR3 reads TGTGCCAGTAGTGACAGGGTAAACGAGCAGTACTTC.

This rearrangement joins TRBV19 to TRBJ2-1; 7 bases align to TRBD2. The CDR3 length is 15 residues. Germline V gives CDR1 LNHDA, CDR2 SQIVND (reference sequence). The J segment lost 5 bases and the V segment lost 4 bases, leaving 8 bases of the junction unmatched. The CDR3 coding sequence is TGTGCCAGTAGTACTCGGCTAGCGGCCAACAATGAGCAGTTCTTC. The encoded protein is CASSTRLAANNEQFF.

J is TRBJ2-7 and V is TRBV19; TRBD2 is a possible D gene (6 bases). Trimming removed 0 bases at V and 3 bases at J, with 21 bases between. The CDR3 extends over 18 amino acids. Germline assignment: CDR1 LNHDA and CDR2 SQIVND (reference sequence). The CDR3 spells CASSIDLEGLAHRYEQYF. DNA of the CDR3: TGTGCCAGTAGTATAGATCTGGAGGGGCTCGCTCATCGCTACGAGCAGTACTTC.

The rearrangement links TRBV13 to TRBJ2-5; D might be TRBD2 (6 bases). V lost 2 bases, J lost 1 base, and 11 bases lay in between. This CDR3 has 15 residues. CDR1 PRHDT and CDR2 FYEKMQ come from the germline V gene (reference sequence). The CDR3 DNA sequence: TGTGCCAGCAGCTTAATCGGGGGATCCCAAGAGACCCAGTACTTC. The encoded protein is CASSLIGGSQETQYF.

This rearrangement joins TRBV10-3 to TRBJ2-5; no clear D. CDR1 and CDR2 (germline): ENHRY, SYGVKD. Trimming took 1 base from V and 4 from J, leaving 10 bases between them. The CDR3 contains 14 residues. The CDR3 sequence is CAISEWSKGETQYF. The CDR3 DNA sequence: TGTGCCATCAGTGAGTGGTCAAAAGGAGAGACCCAGTACTTC.

The J gene is TRBJ2-7, the V gene TRBV7-9; maybe TRBD2 (6 bases). Trimming cost V 5 bases and J 1 base, with 15 bases left between them. Germline values: CDR1 SEHNR, CDR2 FQNEAQ (reference sequence). The CDR3 is 15 residues long. The CDR3 reads CASSPRLALSYEQYF. CDR3 DNA: TGTGCCAGCAGCCCCCGGCTAGCGCTTTCCTACGAGCAGTACTTC.

The rearrangement links TRBV19 to TRBJ2-5, with D possibly matching TRBD1 (6 bases). Germline values: CDR1 LNHDA, CDR2 SQIVND (reference sequence). CDR3 length equals 15 residues. V shed 3 bases and J shed 7 bases, with 18 bases lying between them. CDR3 residues: CASSIGRGLIRTQYF. CDR3 DNA: TGTGCCAGTAGTATCGGCAGGGGCCTCATCCGGACCCAGTACTTC.

This chain joins TRBV11-2 and TRBJ1-2, with 7 bases fitting TRBD1. The CDR3 consists of 16 residues. V shed 0 bases and J 3 bases; nucleotides not matched to a gene: 7. CDR1 and CDR2 from the germline V gene are SGHAT and FQNNGV. The CDR3 protein is CASSLDRRGPHYGYTF. In DNA, the CDR3 is TGTGCCAGCAGCTTAGATCGGAGGGGGCCGCACTATGGCTACACCTTC.

The chain recombines TRBV4-1 with TRBJ2-7; TRBD2 agrees at 7 bases. Germline V gene sequence: CDR1 MGHRA, CDR2 YSYEKL. J was trimmed by 6 bases and V by 3 bases; bases with no gene match: 11. This CDR3 region has 15 residues. CDR3 residues: CASSQTPGLVAEQYF. In nucleotides, the CDR3 is TGCGCCAGCAGCCAGACCCCCGGACTAGTTGCCGAGCAGTACTTC.

CDR3 in amino acids: CASSLHIRPTNEKLFF. The CDR3 nucleotides are TGTGCCAGCAGCTTGCATATACGGCCAACTAATGAAAAACTGTTTTTT. The chain combines TRBV5-5 with TRBJ1-4, with no clear D. The CDR3 runs to 16 residues. Trimming stripped 1 base from V and 0 bases from J, with 10 bases between. CDR1 is SGHKS, CDR2 YYEKEE, per germline (reference sequence).

The chain employs TRBV7-6 and TRBJ2-7; D is possibly TRBD1 (6 bases). This CDR3 is built from 14 residues. Trimming left V 1 base short and J 5 bases short, with 12 bases between. The germline V gene encodes CDR1 SGHVS and CDR2 FNYEAQ. The CDR3 bases are TGTGCCAGCAGCTTAGATGGTGCAGGGGACGAGCAGTACTTC. Its translation: CASSLDGAGDEQYF.

The chain recombines TRBV2 with TRBJ1-2, with 9 bases fitting TRBD1. After removal of 4 bases from V and 5 bases from J, the junction contained 5 bases not matched to a gene. This CDR3 spans 14 amino acids. CDR1 is SNHLY, CDR2 FYNNEI, per germline. CDR3 in DNA: TGTGCCAGCAGTGGGACAGGGGAGGGGTATGGCTACACCTTC. It is translated as CASSGTGEGYGYTF.

The chain has TRBV11-2 and TRBJ2-1; D is possibly TRBD2 (5 bases). Germline CDR1 is SGHAT and CDR2 is FQNNGV. This CDR3 comprises 15 residues. The germline V and J ends were trimmed by 2 bases and 0 bases, with 8 bases remaining between them. The DNA of the CDR3 is TGTGCCAGCAGCTTAACGGGGTTCTCCTACAATGAGCAGTTCTTC. This translates into CASSLTGFSYNEQFF.

The rearrangement uses TRBV25-1 and TRBJ1-1, with 8 bases identical to TRBD1. CDR1 is MGHDK and CDR2 is SYGVNS in the germline V gene. The CDR3 is 18 residues long. The V gene end was trimmed by 5 bases and the J gene end by 2 bases; junction bases not matched to a gene: 16. The CDR3 sequence is CASSKRGQDSTLNTEAFF. The CDR3 DNA follows: TGTGCCAGCAGTAAACGGGGACAGGATTCGACCCTCAACACTGAAGCTTTCTTT. The variable domain in full, with the rest retrieved from reference TRBV25-1 and TRBJ1-1, is EADIYQTPRYLVIGTGKKITLECSQTMGHDKMYWYQQDPGMELHLIHYSYGVNSTEKGDLSSESTVSRIRTEHFPLTLESARPSHTSQYLCASSKRGQDSTLNTEAFFGQGTRLTVV.

The chain combines TRBV4-3 with TRBJ2-7; tentative D call: TRBD2 (7 bases). CDR3 length: 16 residues. Trimming took off 0 bases at V and 4 bases at J, with 16 bases between the two ends. Germline V gene data show CDR1 as LGHNA and CDR2 as YSLEER. The CDR3 loop is CASSQDRRTAGYEQYF. CDR3 coding DNA: TGCGCCAGCAGCCAAGATCGTAGGACAGCGGGATACGAGCAGTACTTC.

The chain carries TRBV25-1 and TRBJ2-2, with D tentatively TRBD1 (6 bases). Trimming shortened V by 3 bases and J by 8 bases, and 13 bases separated the two germline ends. The germline V gene has CDR1 MGHDK and CDR2 SYGVNS. This CDR3 spans 14 amino acids. CDR3 amino acids: CASSDYRVAGELFF. DNA of the CDR3: TGTGCCAGCAGTGATTACAGGGTAGCTGGGGAGCTGTTTTTT.

This chain links TRBV15 with TRBJ1-1; D gene uncertain. The V gene lost 0 bases and the J gene lost 3 bases, with 14 bases spanning the gap. This CDR3 spans 16 amino acids. Germline V CDR1 and CDR2: LNHNV, YYDKDF (reference sequence). In DNA, the CDR3 is TGTGCCACCAGCAGAGATGGAGGCAGTTTATACACTGAAGCTTTCTTT. Amino acid sequence: CATSRDGGSLYTEAFF. The full variable domain, in which reference TRBV15 and TRBJ1-1 provide the parts outside the CDR3, is DAMVIQNPRYQVTQFGKPVTLSCSQTLNHNVMYWYQQKSSQAPKLLFHYYDKDFNNEADTPDNFQSRRPNTSFCFLDIRSPGLGDTAMYLCATSRDGGSLYTEAFFGQGTRLTVV.

This clone occurred once. The chain employs TRBV28 and TRBJ2-3, with no clear D. Germline values: CDR1 MDHEN, CDR2 SYDVKM. Between the trimmed V and J ends, which lost 1 base and 8 bases, there was a span of 10 bases. The CDR3 has 13 amino acids. This CDR3 is CASSLFPFGTQYF. The CDR3 region has the DNA TGTGCCAGCAGTTTATTCCCCTTCGGTACGCAGTATTTT.